This T cell receptor beta chain was captured in a study of OX40 agonist ivuxolimab in advanced cancers. As for the study in general: While on treatment, patients had intravenous ivuxolimab at 0.01 to 10 mg/kg every 2 weeks. Partial responses were achieved by three patients, of whom one had hepatocellular carcinoma and two had cutaneous melanoma. Overall study results and limits: Within 6 weeks, CD4+ and CD8+ blood T cells expanded clonally at 0.1 to 3.0 mg/kg.

The method was immunoSEQ multiplex PCR; TCRdb's version includes in-frame clones alone and lacks a portion of them. The repertoire holds 70,000 or so clones, more than 85% seen once, with approximately 9.3% in the top ten. Germline-derived CDR1 and CDR2 are LNHNV and YYDKDF (reference sequence). This CDR3 is 12 amino acids long. Trimming left V 4 bases short and J 10 bases short, with 8 bases between. About this clone: Its cognate antigen is unknown.

This material consisted of CD4+ or CD8+ T cells sorted from blood, taken in a trial of the OX40 agonist ivuxolimab. This chain connects TRBV15 to TRBJ1-6; D call uncertain. The sequence derives from an adult with an advanced solid tumor such as melanoma, head and neck, liver or kidney cancer. In DNA, the CDR3 is TGTGCCACCAGCACTGAATTGTCACCCCTCCACTTT. It specifies CATSTELSPLHF.